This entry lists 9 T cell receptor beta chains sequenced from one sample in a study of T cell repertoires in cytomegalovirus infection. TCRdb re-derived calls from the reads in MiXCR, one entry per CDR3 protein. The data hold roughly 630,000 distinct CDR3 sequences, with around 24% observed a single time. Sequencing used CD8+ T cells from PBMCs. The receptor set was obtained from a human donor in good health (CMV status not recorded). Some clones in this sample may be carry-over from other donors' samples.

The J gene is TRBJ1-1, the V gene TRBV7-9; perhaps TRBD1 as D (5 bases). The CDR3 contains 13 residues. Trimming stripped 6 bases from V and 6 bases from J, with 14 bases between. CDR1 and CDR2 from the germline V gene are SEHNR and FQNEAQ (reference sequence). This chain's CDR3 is CASRTGIGAEAFF. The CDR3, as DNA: TGTGCCAGCAGGACCGGGATAGGGGCTGAAGCTTTCTTT.

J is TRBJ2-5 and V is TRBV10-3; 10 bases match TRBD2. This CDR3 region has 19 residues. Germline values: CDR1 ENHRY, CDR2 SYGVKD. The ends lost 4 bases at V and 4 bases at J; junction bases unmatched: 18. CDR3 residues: CAISVASGGHEGIGETQYF. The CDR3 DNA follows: TGTGCCATCAGTGTAGCTAGCGGGGGACACGAGGGGATCGGAGAGACCCAGTACTTC.

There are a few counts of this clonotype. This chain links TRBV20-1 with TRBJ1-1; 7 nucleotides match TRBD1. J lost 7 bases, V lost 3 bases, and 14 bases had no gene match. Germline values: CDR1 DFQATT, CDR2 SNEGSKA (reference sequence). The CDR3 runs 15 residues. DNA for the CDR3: TGCAGTGCTAGGCCTCCTGGGACAGACGTGGATGAAGCTTTCTTT. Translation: CSARPPGTDVDEAFF.

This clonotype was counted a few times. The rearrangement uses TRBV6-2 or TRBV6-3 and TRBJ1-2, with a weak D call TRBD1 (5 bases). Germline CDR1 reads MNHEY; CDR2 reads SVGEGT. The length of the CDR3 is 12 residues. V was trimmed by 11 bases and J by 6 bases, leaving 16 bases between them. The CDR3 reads CASEGREHGYTF. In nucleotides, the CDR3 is TGTGCCTCCGAGGGCAGGGAACATGGCTACACCTTC.

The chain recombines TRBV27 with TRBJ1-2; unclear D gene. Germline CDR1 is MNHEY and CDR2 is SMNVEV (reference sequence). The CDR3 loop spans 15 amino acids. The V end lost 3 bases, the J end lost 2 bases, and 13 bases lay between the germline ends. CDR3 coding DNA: TGTGCCAGCAGTTTTGTCGGTCGGGGAAACTATGGCTACACCTTC. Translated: CASSFVGRGNYGYTF.

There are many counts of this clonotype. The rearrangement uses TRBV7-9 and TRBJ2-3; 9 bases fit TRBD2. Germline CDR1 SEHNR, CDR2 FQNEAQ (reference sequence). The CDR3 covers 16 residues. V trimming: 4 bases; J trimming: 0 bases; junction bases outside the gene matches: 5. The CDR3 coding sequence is TGTGCCAGCAGCTCGCCTAGCGGGGCTAGCACAGATACGCAGTATTTT. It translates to CASSSPSGASTDTQYF.

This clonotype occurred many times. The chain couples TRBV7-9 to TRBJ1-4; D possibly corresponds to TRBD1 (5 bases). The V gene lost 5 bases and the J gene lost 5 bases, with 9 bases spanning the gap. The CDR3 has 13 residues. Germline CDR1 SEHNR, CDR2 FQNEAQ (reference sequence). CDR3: CASSPTENEKLFF. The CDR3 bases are TGTGCCAGCAGCCCGACAGAGAATGAAAAACTGTTTTTT.

CDR3 sequence reads: CASSLRTGSSYEQYF. CDR3 nucleotides: TGTGCCAGCAGCCTTCGGACAGGGAGCTCCTACGAGCAGTACTTC. This rearrangement joins TRBV14 to TRBJ2-7, with 8 bases aligning to TRBD1. Germline trimming cut 4 bases from V and 0 bases from J; bases unmatched to any gene: 5. The CDR3 has 15 amino acids. From germline, CDR1 is SGHDN and CDR2 FVKESK.

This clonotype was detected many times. CDR3 sequence (DNA): TGTGCCAGCAGTTACACCTTTAGCGCCGGGGAGCTGTTTTTT. It encodes CASSYTFSAGELFF. The chain is built from TRBV6-2 or TRBV6-3 and TRBJ2-2, with D tentatively TRBD2 (5 bases). This CDR3 is built from 14 residues. The V end lost 2 bases, the J end lost 6 bases, and 10 bases lay between the germline ends. Looked up from germline, CDR1 is MNHEY and CDR2 is SVGEGT.